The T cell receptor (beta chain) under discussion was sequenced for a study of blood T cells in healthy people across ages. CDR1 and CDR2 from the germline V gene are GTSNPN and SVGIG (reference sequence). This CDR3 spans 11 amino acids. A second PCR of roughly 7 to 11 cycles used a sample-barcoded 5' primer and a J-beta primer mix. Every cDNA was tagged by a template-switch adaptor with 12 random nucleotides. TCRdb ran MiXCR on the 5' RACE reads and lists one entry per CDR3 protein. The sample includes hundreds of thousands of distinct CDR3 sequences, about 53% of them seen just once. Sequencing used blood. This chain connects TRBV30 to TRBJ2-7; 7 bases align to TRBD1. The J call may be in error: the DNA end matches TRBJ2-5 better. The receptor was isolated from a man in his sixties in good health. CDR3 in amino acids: CARRRGETQYF. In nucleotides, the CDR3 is TGTGCGCGGCGCAGGGGGGAGACCCAGTACTTC.